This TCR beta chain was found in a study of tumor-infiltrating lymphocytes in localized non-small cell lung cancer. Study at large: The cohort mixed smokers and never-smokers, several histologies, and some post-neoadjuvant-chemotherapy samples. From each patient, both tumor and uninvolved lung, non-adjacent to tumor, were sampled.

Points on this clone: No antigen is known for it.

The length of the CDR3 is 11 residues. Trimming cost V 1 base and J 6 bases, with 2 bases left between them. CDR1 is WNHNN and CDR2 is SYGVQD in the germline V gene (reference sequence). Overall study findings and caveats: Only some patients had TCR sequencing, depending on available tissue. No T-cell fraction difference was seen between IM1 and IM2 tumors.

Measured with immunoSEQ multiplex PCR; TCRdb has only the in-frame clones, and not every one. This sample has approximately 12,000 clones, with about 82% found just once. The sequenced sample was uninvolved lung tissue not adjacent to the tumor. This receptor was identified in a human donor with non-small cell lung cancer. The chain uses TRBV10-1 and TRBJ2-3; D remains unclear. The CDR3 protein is CASSEYDTQYF. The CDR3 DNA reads TGCGCCAGCAGTGAGTACGATACGCAGTATTTT.